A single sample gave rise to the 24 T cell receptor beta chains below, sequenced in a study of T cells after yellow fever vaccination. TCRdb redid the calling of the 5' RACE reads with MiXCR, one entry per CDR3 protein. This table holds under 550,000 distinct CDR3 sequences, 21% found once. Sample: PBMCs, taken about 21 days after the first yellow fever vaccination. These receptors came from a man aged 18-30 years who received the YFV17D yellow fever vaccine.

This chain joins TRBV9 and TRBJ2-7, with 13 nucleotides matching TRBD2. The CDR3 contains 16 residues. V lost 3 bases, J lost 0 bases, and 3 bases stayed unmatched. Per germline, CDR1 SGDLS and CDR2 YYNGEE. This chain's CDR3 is CASSGGTSGVSYEQYF. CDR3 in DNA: TGTGCCAGCAGCGGAGGGACTAGCGGGGTCTCCTACGAGCAGTACTTC. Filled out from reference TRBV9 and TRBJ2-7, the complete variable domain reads DSGVTQTPKHLITATGQRVTLRCSPRSGDLSVYWYQQSLDQGLQFLIQYYNGEERAKGNILERFSAQQFPDLHSELNLSSLELGDSALYFCASSGGTSGVSYEQYFGPGTRLTVT.

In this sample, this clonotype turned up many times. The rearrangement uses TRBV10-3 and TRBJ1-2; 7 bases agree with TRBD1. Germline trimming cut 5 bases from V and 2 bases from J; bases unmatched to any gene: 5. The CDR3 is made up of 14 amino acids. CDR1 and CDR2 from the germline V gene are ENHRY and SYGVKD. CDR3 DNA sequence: TGTGCCATCAGTCAAACACAGGGGAACTATGGCTACACCTTC. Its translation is CAISQTQGNYGYTF.

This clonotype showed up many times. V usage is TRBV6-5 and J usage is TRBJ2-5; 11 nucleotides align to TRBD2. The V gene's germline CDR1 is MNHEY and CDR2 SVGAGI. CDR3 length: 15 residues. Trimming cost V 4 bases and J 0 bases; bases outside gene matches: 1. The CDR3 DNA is TGTGCCAGCAGTTCGACTAGCGGGGACCAAGAGACCCAGTACTTC. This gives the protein CASSSTSGDQETQYF.

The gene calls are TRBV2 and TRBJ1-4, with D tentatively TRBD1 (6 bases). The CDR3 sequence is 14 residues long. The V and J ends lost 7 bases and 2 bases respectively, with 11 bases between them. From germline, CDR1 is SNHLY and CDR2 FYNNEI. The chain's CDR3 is CASTLQGTNEKLFF. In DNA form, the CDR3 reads TGTGCCAGCACCCTACAGGGTACTAATGAAAAACTGTTTTTT. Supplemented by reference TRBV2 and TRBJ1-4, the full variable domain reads EPEVTQTPSHQVTQMGQEVILRCVPISNHLYFYWYRQILGQKVEFLVSFYNNEISEKSEIFDDQFSVERPDGSNFTLKIRSTKLEDSAMYFCASTLQGTNEKLFFGSGTQLSVL.

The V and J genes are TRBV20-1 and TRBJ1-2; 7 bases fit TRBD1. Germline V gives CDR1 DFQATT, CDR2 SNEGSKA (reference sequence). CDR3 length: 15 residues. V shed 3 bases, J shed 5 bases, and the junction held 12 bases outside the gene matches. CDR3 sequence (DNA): TGCAGTGCTAGGCGCACAGGGGTACGCTTGTATGGCTACACCTTC. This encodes CSARRTGVRLYGYTF.

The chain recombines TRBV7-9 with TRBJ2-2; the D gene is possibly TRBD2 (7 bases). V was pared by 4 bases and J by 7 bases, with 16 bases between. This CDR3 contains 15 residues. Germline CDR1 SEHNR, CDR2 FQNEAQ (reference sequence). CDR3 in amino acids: CASSSPRGHDGELFF. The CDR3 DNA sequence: TGTGCCAGCAGCTCCCCGCGGGGGCATGACGGGGAGCTGTTTTTT.

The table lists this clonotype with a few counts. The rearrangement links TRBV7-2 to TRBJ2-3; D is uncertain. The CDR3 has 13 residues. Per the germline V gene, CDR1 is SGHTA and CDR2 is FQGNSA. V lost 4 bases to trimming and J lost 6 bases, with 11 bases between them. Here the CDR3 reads CASSSVERDTQYF. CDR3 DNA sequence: TGTGCCAGCAGCTCTGTAGAGAGGGATACGCAGTATTTT.

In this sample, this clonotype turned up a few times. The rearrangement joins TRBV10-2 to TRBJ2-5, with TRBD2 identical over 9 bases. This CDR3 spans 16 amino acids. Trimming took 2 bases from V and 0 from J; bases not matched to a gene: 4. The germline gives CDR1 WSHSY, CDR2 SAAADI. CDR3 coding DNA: TGCGCCAGCAGTGAGCGTAGCGGGGGTTACCAAGAGACCCAGTACTTC. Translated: CASSERSGGYQETQYF.

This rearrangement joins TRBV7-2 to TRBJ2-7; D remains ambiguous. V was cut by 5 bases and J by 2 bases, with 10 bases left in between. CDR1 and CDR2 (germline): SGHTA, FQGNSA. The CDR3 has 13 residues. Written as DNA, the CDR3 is TGTGCCAGCAGCGCGTACGCGGCCTACGAGCAGTACGTC. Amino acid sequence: CASSAYAAYEQYV.

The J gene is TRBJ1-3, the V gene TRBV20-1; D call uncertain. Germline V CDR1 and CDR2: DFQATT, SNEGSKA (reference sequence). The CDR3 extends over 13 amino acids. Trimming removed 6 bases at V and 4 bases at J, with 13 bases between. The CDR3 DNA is TGCAGTGCCGCCCGCCGGGGAGGAAACACCATATATTTT. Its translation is CSAARRGGNTIYF.

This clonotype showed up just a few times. This CDR3 reads CASVDRESSYSNQPQHF. The CDR3 DNA reads TGTGCCAGCGTGGATCGGGAATCATCATATAGCAATCAGCCCCAGCATTTT. This chain uses TRBV6-1 with TRBJ1-5; D gene unclear. The germline CDR1 and CDR2 sequences are MNHNS and SASEGT. V was shortened by 8 bases and J by 0 bases, with 20 bases between the two germline ends. The CDR3 covers 17 residues.

The CDR3 coding sequence is TGCGCCAGCAGCTTGTTTGACGGGGATGAGCAGTACGTC. Translated, it gives CASSLFDGDEQYV. J is TRBJ2-7 and V is TRBV5-1; tentative D call: TRBD2 (5 bases). Between the trimmed V and J ends, which lost 1 base and 7 bases, there was a span of 12 bases. The CDR3 is made up of 13 amino acids. The germline gives CDR1 SGHRS, CDR2 YFSETQ.

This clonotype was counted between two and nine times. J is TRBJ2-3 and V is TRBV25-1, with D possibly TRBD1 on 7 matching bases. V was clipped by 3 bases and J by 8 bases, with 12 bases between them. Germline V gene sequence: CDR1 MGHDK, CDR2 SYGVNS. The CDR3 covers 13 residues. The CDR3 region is CASSDPRGVTQYF. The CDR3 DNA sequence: TGTGCCAGCAGTGATCCCAGGGGGGTTACGCAGTATTTT.

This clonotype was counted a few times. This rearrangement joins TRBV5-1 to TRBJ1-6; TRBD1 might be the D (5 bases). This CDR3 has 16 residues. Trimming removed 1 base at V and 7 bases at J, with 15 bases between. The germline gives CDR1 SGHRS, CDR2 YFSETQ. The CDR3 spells CASSLFSAGSNSPLHF. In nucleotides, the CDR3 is TGCGCCAGCAGCTTGTTCTCGGCAGGGAGCAATTCACCCCTCCACTTT.

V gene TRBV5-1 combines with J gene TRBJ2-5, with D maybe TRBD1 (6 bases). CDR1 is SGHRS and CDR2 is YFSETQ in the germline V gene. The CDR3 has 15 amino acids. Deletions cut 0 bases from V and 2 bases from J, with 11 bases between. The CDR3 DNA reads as TGCGCCAGCAGCTTGGGCAGGGGTCCGCAAGAGACCCAGTACTTC. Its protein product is CASSLGRGPQETQYF.

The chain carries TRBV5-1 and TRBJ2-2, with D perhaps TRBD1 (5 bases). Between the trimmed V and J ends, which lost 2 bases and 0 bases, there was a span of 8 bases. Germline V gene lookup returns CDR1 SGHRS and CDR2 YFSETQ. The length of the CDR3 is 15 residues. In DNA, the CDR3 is TGCGCCAGCAGCTTCGCAGGGTCGAACACCGGGGAGCTGTTTTTT. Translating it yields CASSFAGSNTGELFF.

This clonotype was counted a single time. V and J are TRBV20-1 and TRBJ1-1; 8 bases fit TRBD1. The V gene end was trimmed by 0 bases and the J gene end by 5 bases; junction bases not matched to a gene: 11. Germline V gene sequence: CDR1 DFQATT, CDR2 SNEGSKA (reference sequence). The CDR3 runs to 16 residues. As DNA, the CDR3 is TGCAGTGCTAGAGACGCCATCACAGGGGGAGGGACTGAAGCTTTCTTT. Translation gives CSARDAITGGGTEAFF.

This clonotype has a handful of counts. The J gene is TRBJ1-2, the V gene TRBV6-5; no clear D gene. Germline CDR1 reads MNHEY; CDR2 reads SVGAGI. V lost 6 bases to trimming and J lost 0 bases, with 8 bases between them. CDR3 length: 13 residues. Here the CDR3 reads CASSPRANYGYTF. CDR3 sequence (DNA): TGTGCCAGCAGCCCCCGAGCTAACTATGGCTACACCTTC.

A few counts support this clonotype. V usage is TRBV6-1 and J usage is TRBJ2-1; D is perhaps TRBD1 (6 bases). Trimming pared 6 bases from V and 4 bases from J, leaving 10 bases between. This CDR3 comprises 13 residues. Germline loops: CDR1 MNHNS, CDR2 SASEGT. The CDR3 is CASRGGGYNEQFF. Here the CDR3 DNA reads TGTGCCAGCAGAGGGGGTGGGTACAATGAGCAGTTCTTC.

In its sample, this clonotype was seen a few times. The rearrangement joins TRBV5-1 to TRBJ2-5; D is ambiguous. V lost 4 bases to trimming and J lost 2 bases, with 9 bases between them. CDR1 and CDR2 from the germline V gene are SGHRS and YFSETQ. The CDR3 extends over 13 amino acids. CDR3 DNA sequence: TGCGCCAGCAGCCATGAACCTCAAGAGACCCAGTACTTC. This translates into CASSHEPQETQYF.

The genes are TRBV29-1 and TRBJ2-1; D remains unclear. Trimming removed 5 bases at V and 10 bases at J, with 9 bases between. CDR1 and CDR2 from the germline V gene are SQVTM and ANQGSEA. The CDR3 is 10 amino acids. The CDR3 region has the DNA TGCAGCGTTCATAGAAAAGAGCAGTTCTTC. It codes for CSVHRKEQFF.

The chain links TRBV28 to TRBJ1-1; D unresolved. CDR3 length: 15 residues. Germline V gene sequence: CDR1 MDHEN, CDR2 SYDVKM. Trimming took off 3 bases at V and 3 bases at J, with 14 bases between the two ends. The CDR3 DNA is TGTGCCAGCAGTTTCGCCCTGGGGAGGGACACTGAAGCTTTCTTT. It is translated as CASSFALGRDTEAFF.

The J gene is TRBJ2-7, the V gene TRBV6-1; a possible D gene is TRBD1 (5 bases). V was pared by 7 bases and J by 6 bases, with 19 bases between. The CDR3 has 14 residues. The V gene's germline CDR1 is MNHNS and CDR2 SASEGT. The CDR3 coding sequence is TGTGCCAGCACCTTCGCGAGACAGATCCCCGAGCAGTACGTC. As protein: CASTFARQIPEQYV.

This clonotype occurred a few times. CDR3 DNA: TGCAGTGCAATATCTACGGACAGGGGATCAGATACGCAGTATTTT. It codes for CSAISTDRGSDTQYF. The chain uses TRBV20-1 and TRBJ2-3, with 9 bases lining up with TRBD1. CDR1 and CDR2 (germline): DFQATT, SNEGSKA (reference sequence). CDR3 length: 15 residues. The V gene end was trimmed by 6 bases and the J gene end by 4 bases; junction bases not matched to a gene: 11.